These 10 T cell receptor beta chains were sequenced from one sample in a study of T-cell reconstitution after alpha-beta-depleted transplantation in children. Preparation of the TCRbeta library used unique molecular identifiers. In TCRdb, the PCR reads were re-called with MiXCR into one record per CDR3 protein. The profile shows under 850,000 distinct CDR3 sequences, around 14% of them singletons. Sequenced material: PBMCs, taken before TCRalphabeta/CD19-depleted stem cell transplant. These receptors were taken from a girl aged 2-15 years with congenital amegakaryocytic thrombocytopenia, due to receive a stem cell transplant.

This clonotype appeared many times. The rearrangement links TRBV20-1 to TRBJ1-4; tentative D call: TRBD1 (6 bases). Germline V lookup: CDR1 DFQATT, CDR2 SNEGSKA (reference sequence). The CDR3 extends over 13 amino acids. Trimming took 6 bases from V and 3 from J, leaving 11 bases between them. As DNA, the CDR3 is TGCAGTGCAGAGGGGGGTGCTAATGAAAAACTGTTTTTT. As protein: CSAEGGANEKLFF.

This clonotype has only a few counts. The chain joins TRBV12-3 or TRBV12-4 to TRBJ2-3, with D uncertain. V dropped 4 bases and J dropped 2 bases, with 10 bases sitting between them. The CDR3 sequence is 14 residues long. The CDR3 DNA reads TGTGCCAGCAGTTCCGGGCAGCACACAGATACGCAGTATTTT. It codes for CASSSGQHTDTQYF.

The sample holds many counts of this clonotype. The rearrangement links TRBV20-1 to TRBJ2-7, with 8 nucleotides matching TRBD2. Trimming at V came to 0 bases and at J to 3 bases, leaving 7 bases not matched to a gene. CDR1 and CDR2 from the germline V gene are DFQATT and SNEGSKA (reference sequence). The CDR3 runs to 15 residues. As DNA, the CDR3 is TGCAGTGCTAGAGATCTCCTAGCGGGCGGCTACGAGCAGTACTTC. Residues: CSARDLLAGGYEQYF.

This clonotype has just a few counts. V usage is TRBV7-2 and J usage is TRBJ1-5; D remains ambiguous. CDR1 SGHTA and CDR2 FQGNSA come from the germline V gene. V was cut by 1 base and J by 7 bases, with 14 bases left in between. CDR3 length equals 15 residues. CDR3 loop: CASSLVSGEDQPQHF. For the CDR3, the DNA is TGTGCCAGCAGCTTAGTCTCCGGGGAGGACCAGCCCCAGCATTTT.

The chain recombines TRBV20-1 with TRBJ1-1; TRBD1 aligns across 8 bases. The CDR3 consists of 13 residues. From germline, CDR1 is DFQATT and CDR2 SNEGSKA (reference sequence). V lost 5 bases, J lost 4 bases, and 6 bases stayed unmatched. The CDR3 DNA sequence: TGCAGTGCTGTGGATACAGGGGGCACTGAAGCTTTCTTT. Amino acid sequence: CSAVDTGGTEAFF.

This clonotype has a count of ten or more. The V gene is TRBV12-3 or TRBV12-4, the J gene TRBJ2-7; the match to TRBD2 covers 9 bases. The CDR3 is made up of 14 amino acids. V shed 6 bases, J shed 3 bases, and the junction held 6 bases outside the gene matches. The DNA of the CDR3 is TGTGCCAGCAGATGGTCTAGCGGGAACTACGAGCAGTACTTC. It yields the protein CASRWSSGNYEQYF.

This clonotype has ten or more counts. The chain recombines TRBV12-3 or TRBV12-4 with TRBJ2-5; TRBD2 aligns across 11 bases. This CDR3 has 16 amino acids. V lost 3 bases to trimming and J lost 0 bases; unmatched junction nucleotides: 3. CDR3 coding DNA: TGTGCCAGCAGTTTTACGGGACTAGCGGACCAAGAGACCCAGTACTTC. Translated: CASSFTGLADQETQYF.

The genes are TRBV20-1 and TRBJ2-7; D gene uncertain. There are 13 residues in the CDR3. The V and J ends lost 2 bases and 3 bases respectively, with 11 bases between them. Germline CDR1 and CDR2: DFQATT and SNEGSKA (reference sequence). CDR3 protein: CSARSGTSYEQYF. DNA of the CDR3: TGCAGTGCTAGAAGTGGCACAAGCTACGAGCAGTACTTC.

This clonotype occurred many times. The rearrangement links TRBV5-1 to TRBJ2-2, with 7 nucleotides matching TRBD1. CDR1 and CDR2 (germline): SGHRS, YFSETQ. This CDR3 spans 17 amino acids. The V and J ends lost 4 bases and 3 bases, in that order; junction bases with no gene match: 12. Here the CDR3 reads CASSPNPQGVDTGELFF. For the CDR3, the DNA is TGCGCCAGCAGCCCAAACCCCCAGGGGGTGGACACCGGGGAGCTGTTTTTT.

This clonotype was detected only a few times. The CDR3 reads CASNGGQPTDTQYF. The CDR3 bases are TGCGCCAGCAACGGGGGCCAGCCGACAGATACGCAGTATTTT. The J gene is TRBJ2-3, the V gene TRBV5-1; the D call may be TRBD1 or TRBD2 (6 bases each). This CDR3 is built from 14 residues. The V end lost 6 bases, the J end lost 3 bases, and 14 bases lay between the germline ends. Germline CDR1 reads SGHRS; CDR2 reads YFSETQ.